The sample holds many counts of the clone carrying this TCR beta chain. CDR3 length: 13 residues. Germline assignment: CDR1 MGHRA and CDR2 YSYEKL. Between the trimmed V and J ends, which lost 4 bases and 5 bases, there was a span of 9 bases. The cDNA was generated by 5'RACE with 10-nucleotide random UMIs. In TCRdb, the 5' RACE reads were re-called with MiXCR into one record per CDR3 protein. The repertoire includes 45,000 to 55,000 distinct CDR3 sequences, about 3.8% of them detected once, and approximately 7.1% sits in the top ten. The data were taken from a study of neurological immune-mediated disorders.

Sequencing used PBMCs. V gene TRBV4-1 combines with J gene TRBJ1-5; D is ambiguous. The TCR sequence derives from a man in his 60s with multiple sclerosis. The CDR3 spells CASSRHAYQPQHF. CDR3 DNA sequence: TGCGCCAGCAGCCGCCACGCTTATCAGCCCCAGCATTTT.